This T cell receptor beta chain was documented in a study of technical replicates of blood from a few donors. Sequencing used immunoSEQ multiplex PCR; TCRdb keeps in-frame clones, though not all of them. Of around 84,000 clones listed, more than 95% are singletons. Material for sequencing was T cells isolated from PBMCs. The source is a human donor in good health.

This chain's CDR3 is CASSGQGHQPQHF. CDR3 DNA: TGTGCCAGCAGTGGGCAGGGTCATCAGCCCCAGCATTTT. The rearrangement uses TRBV2 and TRBJ1-5, with D maybe TRBD1 (5 bases). The CDR3 totals 13 residues. Looked up from germline, CDR1 is SNHLY and CDR2 is FYNNEI. Trimming cost V 4 bases and J 5 bases, with 9 bases left between them. Supplemented by reference TRBV2 and TRBJ1-5, the full variable domain reads EPEVTQTPSHQVTQMGQEVILRCVPISNHLYFYWYRQILGQKVEFLVSFYNNEISEKSEIFDDQFSVERPDGSNFTLKIRSTKLEDSAMYFCASSGQGHQPQHFGDGTRLSIL.